Sequencing of this TCR beta chain was carried out in a study of shared clonotypes between healthy human individuals. Points on this clone: The antigen remains undetermined.

The length of the CDR3 is 15 residues. The germline CDR1 and CDR2 sequences are SGHRS and YFSETQ. The ends were cut back, 0 bases at V and 3 bases at J, with 10 bases in the middle. In the sorted-subset replicate PCRs, 200 ng DNA, tens of thousands of T cell genomes, was used. Measured with immunoSEQ multiplex PCR; TCRdb has only the in-frame clones, and not every one. There are about 2.3 million clones in the sample; over 85% occur only once, and roughly 0.36% lies in the top ten. Broader study findings: In contrast to clonotypes shared by all four donors, non-shared clonotypes had lower generation probabilities. Though the depth was large, rarefaction showed that sorted-subset sequencing was incomplete.

The sample comprised naive CD4+ T cells from PBMCs. The subset: CD45RA+ positively selected. This receptor was identified in a young man in good health. Some clones in this sample may be carry-over from other donors' samples. The chain links TRBV5-1 to TRBJ2-1; D gene uncertain. The CDR3 nucleotides are TGCGCCAGCAGCTTGGTGCCAGGAAACTACAATGAGCAGTTCTTC. It specifies CASSLVPGNYNEQFF.